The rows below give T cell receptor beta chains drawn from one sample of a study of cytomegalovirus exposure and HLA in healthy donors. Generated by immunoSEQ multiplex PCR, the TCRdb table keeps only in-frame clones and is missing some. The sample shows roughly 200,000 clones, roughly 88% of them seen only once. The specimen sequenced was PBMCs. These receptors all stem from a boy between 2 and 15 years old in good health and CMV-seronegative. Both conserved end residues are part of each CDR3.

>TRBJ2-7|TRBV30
CAWSRQAGLPGYEQYF
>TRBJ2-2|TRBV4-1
CASSQVVSRQVVGTGELFF
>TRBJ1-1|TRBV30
CAYRGPNTEAFF
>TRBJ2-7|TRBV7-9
CASSFPGLAYEQYF
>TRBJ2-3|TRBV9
CASSVMATDTQYF
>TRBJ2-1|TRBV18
CASSRGLDNEQFF
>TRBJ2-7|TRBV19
CASSIDGTYEQYF
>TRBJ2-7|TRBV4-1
CASSRGQAYEQYF
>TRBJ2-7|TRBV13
CASSPRYGRRSYEQYF
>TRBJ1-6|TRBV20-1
CSARDGSTLHF
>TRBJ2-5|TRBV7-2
CASSLDSIQETQYF
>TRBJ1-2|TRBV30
CAWSIRTGEGYAF
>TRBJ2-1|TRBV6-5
CASSPLAGTDEQFF
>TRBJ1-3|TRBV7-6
CASTLQGSGNTIYF
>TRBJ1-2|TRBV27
CASSPGQDYGYTF